The 5 T cell receptor beta chains below were found in one sample sequenced in a study of immune evolution from preneoplasia to lung adenocarcinoma. Repertoires were generated with immunoSEQ multiplex PCR, while TCRdb's copy carries only in-frame clones and drops some. There are approximately 4,300 clones in the sample; around 85% occur only once, and over 2.5% lies in the top ten. The sequencing input was FFPE invasive lung adenocarcinoma tissue. All receptors derive from a person aged 45-60 years with lung adenocarcinoma.

The chain employs TRBV6-5 and TRBJ2-7, with 13 bases matching TRBD2. The CDR3 is 15 amino acids. J lost 7 bases, V lost 2 bases, and 5 bases had no gene match. Germline V gene lookup returns CDR1 MNHEY and CDR2 SVGAGI. CDR3 sequence reads: CASSYEGTSGTEQYF. CDR3 nucleotide sequence: TGTGCCAGCAGTTACGAGGGGACTAGCGGGACGGAGCAGTACTTC.

V and J are TRBV7-2 and TRBJ2-7; either TRBD1 or TRBD2 may fit D (5 bases each). Germline V CDR1 and CDR2: SGHTA, FQGNSA. The length of the CDR3 is 14 residues. V shed 3 bases and J shed 2 bases, with 11 bases lying between them. The CDR3: CASSLAGTPYEQYF. The CDR3 region has the DNA TGTGCCAGCAGCTTGGCCGGGACCCCCTACGAGCAGTACTTC.

The V and J genes are TRBV5-4 and TRBJ2-2; D gene unclear. This CDR3 contains 13 residues. Trimming removed 3 bases from V and 6 bases from J, with 9 bases in between. The germline V gene encodes CDR1 SGHNT and CDR2 YYREEE (reference sequence). The chain's CDR3 is CASSSPEAGELFF. CDR3 nucleotides: TGTGCCAGCAGCTCGCCCGAGGCCGGGGAGCTGTTTTTT.

The chain links TRBV5-1 to TRBJ2-1; the match to TRBD2 covers 12 bases. Looked up from germline, CDR1 is SGHRS and CDR2 is YFSETQ. The CDR3 length is 16 residues. The J segment lost 9 bases and the V segment lost 5 bases, leaving 12 bases of the junction unmatched. The CDR3 sequence is CASSLPSSGRAGEQFF. CDR3 coding DNA: TGCGCCAGCAGTCTACCTTCTAGCGGGAGGGCCGGTGAGCAGTTCTTC.

This sequence joins TRBV11-1 and TRBJ1-3; no reliable D call. The CDR3 has 15 residues. V was shortened by 2 bases and J by 1 base, with 9 bases between the two germline ends. Looked up from germline, CDR1 is SGHAT and CDR2 is FQDESV (reference sequence). The CDR3 coding sequence is TGTGCCAGCAGCTTAACGGGTCGGTCTGGAAACACCATATATTTT. Amino acid sequence: CASSLTGRSGNTIYF. Using reference TRBV11-1 and TRBJ1-3 for the parts outside the CDR3, the full variable domain is EAEVAQSPRYKITEKSQAVAFWCDPISGHATLYWYRQILGQGPELLVQFQDESVVDDSQLPKDRFSAERLKGVDSTLKIQPAELGDSAMYLCASSLTGRSGNTIYFGEGSWLTVV.